This T cell receptor (beta chain) was sequenced during a study of blood T cell repertoires in COVID-19. This CDR3 has 15 residues. J was trimmed by 3 bases and V by 3 bases; bases with no gene match: 5. The V gene's germline CDR1 is SGHVS and CDR2 FQNEAQ. Measured with immunoSEQ multiplex PCR; TCRdb has only the in-frame clones, and not every one. The repertoire holds roughly 70,000 clones, with around 89% as singletons. The sequence derives from a woman older than 75 with active COVID-19. The V and J genes are TRBV7-8 and TRBJ2-3, with TRBD1 matching 8 bases. The sample taken for sequencing was peripheral blood. The CDR3 is CASSFPGQVTDTQYF. CDR3 DNA sequence: TGTGCCAGCAGCTTCCCGGGACAGGTAACAGATACGCAGTATTTT. Full variable domain (remainder filled in from reference TRBV7-8 and TRBJ2-3): GAGVSQSPRYKVAKRGQDVALRCDPISGHVSLFWYQQALGQGPEFLTYFQNEAQLDKSGLPSDRFFAERPEGSVSTLKIQRTQQEDSAVYLCASSFPGQVTDTQYFGPGTRLTVL.